These T cell receptor beta chains were read from a single sample in a study of beta chain features in type 1 diabetes. Here immunoSEQ multiplex PCR was the method, and the copy in TCRdb shows in-frame clones only, minus some. The sample includes approximately 170,000 clones, around 7.9% of them seen just once. Sequenced input: central memory CD4+ T cells from blood. Every receptor here comes from a man between 18 and 35 years old with type 1 diabetes. CDR3s include the opening cysteine and the closing phenylalanine or tryptophan. D genes are given only for firm matches. For some rows the clone size is stated as once, few or many, or as a class when expanded; others skip it.

TRBJ2-2,NA,TRBV5-5,TRBD1,CASSLRGQRTGELFF,TGTGCCAGCAGCTTGCGGGGACAGAGAACCGGGGAGCTGTTTTTT
TRBJ2-7,NA,TRBV28,TRBD1,CASTPFGQVSSYEQYF,TGTGCCAGCACCCCATTTGGACAGGTCAGCTCCTACGAGCAGTACTTC
TRBJ1-1,NA,TRBV7-9,NA,CASSLVFGNAGNTEAFF,TGTGCCAGCAGCTTAGTATTTGGCAATGCAGGGAACACTGAAGCTTTCTTT
TRBJ2-1,few,TRBV10-1,NA,CASSESVRSEQFF,TGCGCCAGCAGTGAGTCGGTGCGGAGTGAGCAGTTCTTC
TRBJ1-5,few,TRBV19,TRBD1,CASSPTGQGGQPQHF,TGTGCCAGTAGCCCGACAGGACAGGGAGGACAGCCCCAGCATTTT
TRBJ1-5,NA,TRBV11-2,TRBD1,CASSLTGGFGQPQHF,TGTGCCAGCAGCTTAACAGGGGGCTTTGGTCAGCCCCAGCATTTT
TRBJ1-6,NA,TRBV4-3,TRBD1,CASSQARQGARTPLHF,TGCGCCAGCAGCCAAGCGAGACAGGGGGCGAGGACACCCCTCCACTTT
TRBJ2-7,few,TRBV7-2,NA,CASSLGSAYEQYF,TGTGCCAGCAGCTTAGGCAGCGCCTACGAGCAGTACTTC
TRBJ2-5,few,TRBV4-3,NA,CASSLVYGNRQETQYF,TGCGCCAGCAGCTTGGTTTATGGTAATAGACAAGAGACCCAGTACTTC
TRBJ2-5,NA,TRBV9,TRBD2,CASSAGLGGGAVTQYF,TGTGCCAGCAGCGCCGGTCTCGGCGGGGGGGCTGTGACCCAGTACTTC
TRBJ2-3,few,TRBV9,NA,CASSVFAAAGFRNTQYF,TGTGCCAGCAGCGTATTTGCAGCGGCGGGCTTTCGCAATACGCAGTATTTT
TRBJ1-1,NA,TRBV4-1,NA,CASSQVKNTEAFF,TGCGCCAGCAGCCAAGTTAAGAACACTGAAGCTTTCTTT
TRBJ2-2,NA,TRBV30,NA,CAWGGGSWAGELFF,TGTGCCTGGGGGGGCGGGTCCTGGGCCGGGGAGCTGTTTTTT
TRBJ2-1,NA,TRBV6-6,TRBD2,CASIREGYNEQFF,TGTGCCAGCATCCGGGAGGGTTACAATGAGCAGTTCTTC
TRBJ2-1,NA,TRBV7-9,TRBD1,CASSLNSGGVHEQFF,TGTGCCAGCAGCTTAAACTCAGGGGGCGTCCATGAGCAGTTCTTC